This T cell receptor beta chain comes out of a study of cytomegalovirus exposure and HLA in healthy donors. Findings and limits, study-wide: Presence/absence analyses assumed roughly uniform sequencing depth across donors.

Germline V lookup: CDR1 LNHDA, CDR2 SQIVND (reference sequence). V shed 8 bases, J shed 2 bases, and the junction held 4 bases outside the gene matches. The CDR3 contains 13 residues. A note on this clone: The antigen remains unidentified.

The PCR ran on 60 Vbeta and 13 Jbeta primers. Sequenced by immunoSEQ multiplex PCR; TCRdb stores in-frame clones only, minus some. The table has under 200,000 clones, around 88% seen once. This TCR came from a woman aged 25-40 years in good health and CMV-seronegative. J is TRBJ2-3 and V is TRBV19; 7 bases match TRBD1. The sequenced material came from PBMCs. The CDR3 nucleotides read TGTGCCAGTGTTGGGACAGCCACAGATACGCAGTATTTT. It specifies CASVGTATDTQYF.